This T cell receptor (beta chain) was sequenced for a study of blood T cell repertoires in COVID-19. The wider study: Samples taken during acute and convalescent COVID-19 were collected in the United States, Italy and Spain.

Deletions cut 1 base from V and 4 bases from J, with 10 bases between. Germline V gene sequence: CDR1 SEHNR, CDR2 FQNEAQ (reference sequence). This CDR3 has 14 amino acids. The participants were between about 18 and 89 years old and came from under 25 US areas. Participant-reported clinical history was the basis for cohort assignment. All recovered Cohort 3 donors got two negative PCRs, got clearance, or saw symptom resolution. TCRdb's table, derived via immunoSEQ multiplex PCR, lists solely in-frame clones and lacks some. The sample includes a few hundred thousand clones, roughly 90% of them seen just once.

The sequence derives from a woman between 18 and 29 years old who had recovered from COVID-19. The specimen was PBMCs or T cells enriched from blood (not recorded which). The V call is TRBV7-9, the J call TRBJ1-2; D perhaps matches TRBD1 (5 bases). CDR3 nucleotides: TGTGCCAGCAGCTTAGAGGGGCTAAGCTATGGCTACACCTTC. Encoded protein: CASSLEGLSYGYTF.